Below are 13 T cell receptor beta chains sequenced from a single sample in a study of brain metastases from non-small cell lung cancer. Method: immunoSEQ multiplex PCR; TCRdb's copy keeps in-frame clones and lacks some. Seen here are about 2,800 clones, 82% observed once, and the top ten hold over 15%. The source material was primary lung tumor tissue. These receptors originate from a donor at least 40 years old with non-small cell lung cancer.

J is TRBJ2-7 and V is TRBV28; weak D call: TRBD1 (6 bases). CDR1 is MDHEN and CDR2 is SYDVKM in the germline V gene. With 1 base removed from V and 9 bases from J, the gap between germline ends came to 19 bases. This CDR3 has 15 residues. Here the CDR3 DNA reads TGTGCCAGCAGTTTATTTGAGGGCAGGGGAGAGGGGCAGTACTTC. As protein: CASSLFEGRGEGQYF.

The V and J genes are TRBV15 and TRBJ2-1, with 12 bases identical to TRBD2. V lost 1 base, J lost 1 base, and 5 bases stayed unmatched. The CDR3 runs to 18 residues. The germline gives CDR1 LNHNV, CDR2 YYDKDF (reference sequence). The CDR3 DNA reads as TGTGCCACCAGCAGAGGACTAGCGGGAGAGTATTCCTACAATGAGCAGTTCTTC. It codes for CATSRGLAGEYSYNEQFF.

Only one count was recorded for this clone. The chain employs TRBV4-3 and TRBJ2-2; D not resolved. V was trimmed by 3 bases and J by 5 bases, leaving 10 bases between them. This CDR3 spans 14 amino acids. The germline V gene encodes CDR1 LGHNA and CDR2 YSLEER. The CDR3 is CASSQERLTGELFF. CDR3 bases: TGCGCCAGCAGCCAGGAACGTCTTACCGGGGAGCTGTTTTTT.

This chain links TRBV30 with TRBJ1-1, with 7 bases lining up with TRBD1. The CDR3 extends over 12 amino acids. V was pared by 2 bases and J by 10 bases, with 7 bases of the junction left unmatched. Germline values: CDR1 GTSNPN, CDR2 SVGIG (reference sequence). The CDR3 sequence is CAWSIVTGPAFF. The CDR3 DNA follows: TGTGCCTGGAGTATCGTGACAGGGCCAGCTTTCTTT.

This clone is labeled as large. The rearrangement uses TRBV29-1 and TRBJ1-1; 7 nucleotides agree with TRBD1. V was pared by 4 bases and J by 4 bases, with 9 bases of the junction left unmatched. The CDR3 has 14 amino acids. Germline V gene sequence: CDR1 SQVTM, CDR2 ANQGSEA. The CDR3 spells CSVVEGRGITEAFF. The CDR3, as DNA: TGCAGCGTTGTAGAAGGCAGGGGGATCACTGAAGCTTTCTTT.

The V and J genes are TRBV5-6 and TRBJ1-1; unclear D gene. Germline V gene sequence: CDR1 SGHDT, CDR2 YYEEEE. The V end was cut by 1 base, the J end by 1 base, with 5 bases between. CDR3 length equals 13 residues. The CDR3: CASSLSRNTEAFF. In DNA, the CDR3 is TGTGCCAGCAGCTTGTCAAGGAACACTGAAGCTTTCTTT.

The chain recombines TRBV7-2 with TRBJ2-5, with D perhaps TRBD1 or TRBD2 (5 bases each). From germline, CDR1 is SGHTA and CDR2 FQGNSA. Trimming shortened V by 4 bases and J by 1 base, and 13 bases separated the two germline ends. The CDR3 spans 15 residues. In DNA, the CDR3 is TGTGCCAGCAGCTATGGTGAGGGGTTCCAAGAGACCCAGTACTTC. As protein: CASSYGEGFQETQYF.

V and J are TRBV28 and TRBJ1-4; D is perhaps TRBD1 (6 bases). Between the trimmed V and J ends, which lost 10 bases and 2 bases, there was a span of 23 bases. The CDR3 contains 17 residues. CDR1 MDHEN and CDR2 SYDVKM come from the germline V gene. The DNA for the CDR3 is TGTGCCACCGAGGACAGAGGGACTTGGGCCACTAATGAAAAACTGTTTTTT. Translated, it gives CATEDRGTWATNEKLFF.

Notes on this clone: This CDR3 is also generated by other DNA sequences in the sample. V usage is TRBV30 and J usage is TRBJ2-7; 10 bases are a match to TRBD2. V lost 1 base and J lost 3; bases outside the gene matches: 6. The germline gives CDR1 GTSNPN, CDR2 SVGIG (reference sequence). The CDR3 length is 15 residues. The CDR3 spells CAWSEGTSVYYEQYF. CDR3 nucleotides: TGTGCCTGGAGTGAGGGGACTAGCGTTTACTACGAGCAGTACTTC.

The gene calls are TRBV7-8 and TRBJ2-2; tentative D call: TRBD2 (5 bases). The germline CDR1 and CDR2 sequences are SGHVS and FQNEAQ. CDR3 length equals 15 residues. Trimming removed 3 bases at V and 1 base at J, with 9 bases between. This chain's CDR3 is CASSFLALNTGELFF. Written as DNA, the CDR3 is TGTGCCAGCAGCTTTTTAGCGCTGAACACCGGGGAGCTGTTTTTT. Based on the CDR3 plus reference TRBV7-8 and TRBJ2-2, the full variable domain is GAGVSQSPRYKVAKRGQDVALRCDPISGHVSLFWYQQALGQGPEFLTYFQNEAQLDKSGLPSDRFFAERPEGSVSTLKIQRTQQEDSAVYLCASSFLALNTGELFFGEGSRLTVL.

The J gene is TRBJ2-5, the V gene TRBV5-1, with a weak D call TRBD2 (5 bases). Trimming cost V 3 bases and J 0 bases, with 9 bases left between them. CDR3 length equals 14 residues. Per the germline V gene, CDR1 is SGHRS and CDR2 is YFSETQ. CDR3 sequence (DNA): TGCGCCAGCAGCTCGCAGACTAACCAAGAGACCCAGTACTTC. As protein: CASSSQTNQETQYF.

The chain is built from TRBV3-1 (or the pseudogene TRBV3-2) and TRBJ2-4; perhaps TRBD1 as D (6 bases). V was cut by 5 bases and J by 6 bases, with 17 bases left in between. The CDR3 loop spans 15 amino acids. Germline assignment: CDR1 LGHDT and CDR2 YNNKEL (reference sequence). The CDR3 DNA follows: TGTGCCAGCAGCGACCCTAGAAGAGGGGGAAACATTCAGTACTTC. Translation: CASSDPRRGGNIQYF.

V usage is TRBV7-9 and J usage is TRBJ2-1; tentatively, D is TRBD1 (5 bases). CDR3 length: 12 amino acids. The V end was cut by 11 bases, the J end by 10 bases, with 18 bases between. Germline V gene data show CDR1 as SEHNR and CDR2 as FQNEAQ (reference sequence). The CDR3 nucleotides are TGTGCCGAGGAATCTAGGGGTGCCGAGCAGTTCTTC. Its translation is CAEESRGAEQFF.